This entry lists 15 T cell receptor beta chains sequenced from one sample in a study of blood T cell repertoires in COVID-19. TCRdb's table, derived via immunoSEQ multiplex PCR, lists solely in-frame clones and lacks some. The sample lists over 300,000 clones, around four fifths seen once, with approximately 1.3% in the top ten. The sample was peripheral blood. Source of these receptors: a woman in her forties or fifties with acute or convalescent COVID-19.

This clone was observed a few times. V gene TRBV28 combines with J gene TRBJ1-5; 8 positions match TRBD1. Trimming cost V 3 bases and J 6 bases; bases outside gene matches: 7. The germline CDR1 and CDR2 sequences are MDHEN and SYDVKM. The CDR3 loop spans 15 amino acids. CDR3 sequence (DNA): TGTGCCAGCAGTTTGACAGGGGTGGGAGGTCAGCCCCAGCATTTT. Translating gives CASSLTGVGGQPQHF.

The rearrangement joins TRBV4-1 to TRBJ2-7; D ambiguous. V shed 0 bases and J shed 0 bases, with 9 bases lying between them. Per the germline V gene, CDR1 is MGHRA and CDR2 is YSYEKL. CDR3 length equals 15 residues. This CDR3 is CASSQDPQNSYEQYF. CDR3 in DNA: TGCGCCAGCAGCCAAGATCCCCAGAACTCCTACGAGCAGTACTTC.

The sample holds a few counts of this clone. The chain couples TRBV5-4 to TRBJ2-3; weak D call: TRBD1 (6 bases). Trimming stripped 3 bases from V and 6 bases from J, with 14 bases between. This CDR3 is 14 amino acids long. Germline V lookup: CDR1 SGHNT, CDR2 YYREEE (reference sequence). The CDR3 spells CASSSGQLRDTQYF. The CDR3 DNA follows: TGTGCCAGCAGCTCAGGACAGCTCAGGGATACGCAGTATTTT.

The rearrangement joins TRBV29-1 to TRBJ1-1, with TRBD1 identical over 9 bases. From germline, CDR1 is SQVTM and CDR2 ANQGSEA. The CDR3 is 14 amino acids. J gave up 5 bases and V 4 bases, and 8 bases lay outside the gene matches. The CDR3 loop is CSVAKDRGTTEAFF. In nucleotides, the CDR3 is TGCAGCGTTGCCAAGGACAGGGGAACGACTGAAGCTTTCTTT. Together with reference TRBV29-1 and TRBJ1-1, the CDR3 gives the full variable domain: SAVISQKPSRDICQRGTSLTIQCQVDSQVTMMFWYRQQPGQSLTLIATANQGSEATYESGFVIDKFPISRPNLTFSTLTVSNMSPEDSSIYLCSVAKDRGTTEAFFGQGTRLTVV.

The chain carries TRBV5-1 and TRBJ2-1, with D tentatively TRBD2 (6 bases). Germline loops: CDR1 SGHRS, CDR2 YFSETQ. The CDR3 totals 15 residues. Deletions cut 6 bases from V and 0 bases from J, with 13 bases between. The CDR3: CASTDAGGSYNEQFF. As DNA, the CDR3 is TGCGCCAGCACCGACGCCGGGGGCTCCTACAATGAGCAGTTCTTC.

The chain employs TRBV6-6 and TRBJ1-2; 9 positions match TRBD1. The ends lost 4 bases at V and 6 bases at J; junction bases unmatched: 6. Germline V CDR1 and CDR2: MNHNY, SVGAGI (reference sequence). The CDR3 spans 14 residues. This chain's CDR3 is CASSSTGTGNGYTF. CDR3 in DNA: TGTGCCAGCAGTTCCACCGGGACAGGGAATGGCTACACCTTC.

This clone was detected once. The CDR3 coding sequence is TGTGCCAGCAGGAACGGGGGAACAGATACGCAGTATTTT. Translating it yields CASRNGGTDTQYF. The rearrangement joins TRBV2 to TRBJ2-3; maybe TRBD2 (6 bases). Trimming removed 6 bases at V and 3 bases at J, with 10 bases between. Germline V CDR1 and CDR2: SNHLY, FYNNEI. CDR3 length equals 13 residues.

The V gene is TRBV7-2, the J gene TRBJ1-3; tentatively, D is TRBD1 (5 bases). Germline V gene sequence: CDR1 SGHTA, CDR2 FQGNSA. This CDR3 is built from 15 residues. V shed 5 bases and J shed 0 bases, with 11 bases lying between them. The chain's CDR3 is CASSAGPSSGNTIYF. DNA for the CDR3: TGTGCCAGCAGCGCGGGACCGAGCTCTGGAAACACCATATATTTT.

The J gene is TRBJ1-1, the V gene TRBV6-5; tentative D call: TRBD1 (6 bases). Germline lookup yields CDR1 MNHEY and CDR2 SVGAGI. The V and J ends lost 6 bases and 11 bases respectively, with 16 bases between them. CDR3 length equals 12 residues. CDR3 sequence (DNA): TGTGCCAGCAGGGGCCTAGGGGGGGAGGCTTTCTTT. Translation gives CASRGLGGEAFF.

The chain joins TRBV15 to TRBJ2-1, with D possibly matching TRBD1 (5 bases). V lost 1 base to trimming and J lost 2 bases, with 15 bases between them. CDR3 length equals 17 residues. The germline V gene encodes CDR1 LNHNV and CDR2 YYDKDF (reference sequence). The CDR3 sequence is CATSRAQGVPPYNEQFF. CDR3 DNA sequence: TGTGCCACCAGCAGAGCCCAAGGGGTCCCCCCCTACAATGAGCAGTTCTTC.

V usage is TRBV27 and J usage is TRBJ2-3; 7 nucleotides match TRBD1. Trimming removed 5 bases from V and 0 bases from J; junction bases left unmatched: 11. Germline V gene data show CDR1 as MNHEY and CDR2 as SMNVEV (reference sequence). The CDR3 extends over 17 amino acids. CDR3 DNA: TGTGCCAGCAGTCGGGGACAGACTACTTTCAGCACAGATACGCAGTATTTT. Its translation: CASSRGQTTFSTDTQYF.

This chain links TRBV7-6 with TRBJ2-2, with a tentative D call TRBD2 (6 bases). The CDR3 sequence is 16 residues long. V lost 5 bases and J lost 0, with 13 bases in between. Germline values: CDR1 SGHVS, CDR2 FNYEAQ. CDR3: CASSLRAGSNTGELFF. CDR3 DNA sequence: TGTGCCAGCAGCCTACGCGCGGGGTCGAACACCGGGGAGCTGTTTTTT.

The chain employs TRBV19 and TRBJ2-1; 8 bases are a match to TRBD1. V gave up 8 bases and J gave up 3 bases; unmatched junction bases: 9. The CDR3 is made up of 15 amino acids. Germline V gives CDR1 LNHDA, CDR2 SQIVND (reference sequence). CDR3 DNA sequence: TGTGCCAGTGGAACGGGACAGGCAAACTACAATGAGCAGTTCTTC. Translating gives CASGTGQANYNEQFF. Supplemented by reference TRBV19 and TRBJ2-1, the full variable domain reads DGGITQSPKYLFRKEGQNVTLSCEQNLNHDAMYWYRQDPGQGLRLIYYSQIVNDFQKGDIAEGYSVSREKKESFPLTVTSAQKNPTAFYLCASGTGQANYNEQFFGPGTRLTVL.

The chain is built from TRBV7-2 and TRBJ2-1; the D gene is possibly TRBD2 (5 bases). Germline lookup yields CDR1 SGHTA and CDR2 FQGNSA. Trimming took 7 bases from V and 5 from J, leaving 15 bases between them. This CDR3 has 14 amino acids. The DNA for the CDR3 is TGTGCCAGCAAAGAACTAGTCATCAACAATGAGCAGTTCTTC. Translated: CASKELVINNEQFF.

V and J are TRBV5-6 and TRBJ1-2; 10 bases are shared with TRBD1. The CDR3 loop spans 15 amino acids. V lost 1 base to trimming and J lost 7 bases; unmatched junction nucleotides: 7. Per the germline V gene, CDR1 is SGHDT and CDR2 is YYEEEE. In DNA form, the CDR3 reads TGTGCCAGCAGCTTGTTTGGACAGGGGGAACTTGGCTACACCTTC. Translating gives CASSLFGQGELGYTF.